This T cell receptor beta chain was recovered during a study of blood T cells in healthy people across ages. General study results and limits: Per-million-T-cell TCR beta diversity fell roughly linearly with age. Strong correlation linked observed beta diversity and percent naive T cells.

Germline V gene lookup returns CDR1 LGHNA and CDR2 YNFKEQ. This CDR3 is 17 amino acids long. Trimming shortened V by 0 bases and J by 2 bases, and 17 bases separated the two germline ends. PBMCs numbering at least 7 million were isolated per sample. Then a second PCR, running roughly 6 to 11 cycles, was carried out with a sample-barcoded 5' primer and a J-beta primer mix. Each of the cDNA molecules was tagged by a template-switch adaptor with 12 random nucleotides. One entry per CDR3 protein results from TCRdb running MiXCR on the 5' RACE reads. Here the sample spans 700,000 to 800,000 distinct CDR3 sequences, 35% to 45% being singletons. Notes on this clonotype: As yet, its antigen is unknown.

The sample consisted of blood. The clonotype originates from a woman aged 55-70 years in good health. This chain joins TRBV4-2 and TRBJ2-7; D is possibly TRBD1 (5 bases). CDR3 coding DNA: TGTGCCAGCAGCCAAGATCAGGGCAGGGCGGACGCCTACGAGCAGTACTTC. This gives the protein CASSQDQGRADAYEQYF.